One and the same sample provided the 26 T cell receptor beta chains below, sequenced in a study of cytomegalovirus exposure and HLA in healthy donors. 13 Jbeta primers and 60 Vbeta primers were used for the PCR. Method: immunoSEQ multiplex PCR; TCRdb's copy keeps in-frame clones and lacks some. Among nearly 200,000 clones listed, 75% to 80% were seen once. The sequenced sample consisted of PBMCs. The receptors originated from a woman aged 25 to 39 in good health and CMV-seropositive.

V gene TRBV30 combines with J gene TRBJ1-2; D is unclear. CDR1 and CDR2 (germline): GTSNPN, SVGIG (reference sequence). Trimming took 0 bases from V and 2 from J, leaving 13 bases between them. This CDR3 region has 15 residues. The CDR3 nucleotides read TGTGCCTGGAGTGTAATGCGCCAGCGAAACTATGGCTACACCTTC. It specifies CAWSVMRQRNYGYTF. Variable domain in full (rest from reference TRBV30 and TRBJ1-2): SQTIHQWPATLVQPVGSPLSLECTVEGTSNPNLYWYRQAAGRGLQLLFYSVGIGQISSEVPQNLSASRPQDRQFILSSKKLLLSDSGFYLCAWSVMRQRNYGYTFGSGTRLTVV.

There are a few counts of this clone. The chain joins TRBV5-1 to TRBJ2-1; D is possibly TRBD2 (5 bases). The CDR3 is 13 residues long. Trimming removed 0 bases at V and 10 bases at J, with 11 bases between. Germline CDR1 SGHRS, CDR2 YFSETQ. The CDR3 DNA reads TGCGCCAGCAGCTTGGGGTCGACGGGAGAGCAGTTCTTC. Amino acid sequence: CASSLGSTGEQFF.

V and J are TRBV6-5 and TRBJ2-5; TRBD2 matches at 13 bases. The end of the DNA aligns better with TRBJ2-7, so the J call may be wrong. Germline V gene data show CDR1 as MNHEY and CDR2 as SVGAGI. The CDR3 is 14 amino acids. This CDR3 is CASKLAGGPYEQYF. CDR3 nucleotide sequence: TGTGCCAGCAAACTAGCGGGAGGGCCTTACGAGCAGTACTTC.

The chain's CDR3 is CASSLEGADYGYTF. DNA for the CDR3: TGCGCCAGCAGCTTGGAGGGGGCGGACTATGGCTACACCTTC. The chain employs TRBV5-1 and TRBJ1-2, with 7 positions matching TRBD1. The germline CDR1 and CDR2 sequences are SGHRS and YFSETQ. The CDR3 consists of 14 residues. J gave up 3 bases and V 0 bases, and 2 bases lay outside the gene matches. The full variable domain, its missing parts supplied by reference TRBV5-1 and TRBJ1-2, is KAGVTQTPRYLIKTRGQQVTLSCSPISGHRSVSWYQQTPGQGLQFLFEYFSETQRNKGNFPGRFSGRQFSNSRSEMNVSTLELGDSALYLCASSLEGADYGYTFGSGTRLTVV.

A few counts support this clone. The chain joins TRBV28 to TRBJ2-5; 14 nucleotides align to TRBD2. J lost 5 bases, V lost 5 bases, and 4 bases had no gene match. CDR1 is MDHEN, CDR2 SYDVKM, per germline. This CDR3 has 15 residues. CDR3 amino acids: CASSPGLAGVETQYF. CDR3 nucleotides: TGTGCCAGCAGTCCGGGACTAGCGGGAGTTGAGACCCAGTACTTC.

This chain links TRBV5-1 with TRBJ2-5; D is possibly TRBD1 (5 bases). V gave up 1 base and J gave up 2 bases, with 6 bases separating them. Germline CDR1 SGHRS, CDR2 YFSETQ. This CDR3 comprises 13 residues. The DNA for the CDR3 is TGCGCCAGCAGCTTGAACAGGCAAGAGACCCAGTACTTC. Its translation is CASSLNRQETQYF. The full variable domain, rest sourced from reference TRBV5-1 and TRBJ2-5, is KAGVTQTPRYLIKTRGQQVTLSCSPISGHRSVSWYQQTPGQGLQFLFEYFSETQRNKGNFPGRFSGRQFSNSRSEMNVSTLELGDSALYLCASSLNRQETQYFGPGTRLLVL.

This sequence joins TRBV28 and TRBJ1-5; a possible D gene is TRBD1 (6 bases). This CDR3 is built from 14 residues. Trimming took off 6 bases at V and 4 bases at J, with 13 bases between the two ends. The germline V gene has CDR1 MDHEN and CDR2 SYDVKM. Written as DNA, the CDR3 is TGTGCCAGCAGCCTCAGGGGTTGGAATCAGCCCCAGCATTTT. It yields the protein CASSLRGWNQPQHF.

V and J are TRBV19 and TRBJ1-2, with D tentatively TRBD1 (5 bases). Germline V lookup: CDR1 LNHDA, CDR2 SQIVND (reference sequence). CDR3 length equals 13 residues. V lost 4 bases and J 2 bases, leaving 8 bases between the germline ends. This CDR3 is CASSTGFNYGYTF. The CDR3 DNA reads TGTGCCAGTAGTACAGGGTTCAACTATGGCTACACCTTC. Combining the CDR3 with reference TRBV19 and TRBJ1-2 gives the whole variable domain DGGITQSPKYLFRKEGQNVTLSCEQNLNHDAMYWYRQDPGQGLRLIYYSQIVNDFQKGDIAEGYSVSREKKESFPLTVTSAQKNPTAFYLCASSTGFNYGYTFGSGTRLTVV.

The CDR3 region is CASKGPGTGNEKLFF. The CDR3 bases are TGTGCCAGCAAGGGACCCGGGACAGGGAATGAAAAACTGTTTTTT. The V gene is TRBV6-1, the J gene TRBJ1-4, with 9 bases that match TRBD1. The V segment lost 7 bases and the J segment 5 bases; nucleotides outside the gene matches: 8. CDR1 is MNHNS and CDR2 is SASEGT in the germline V gene. This CDR3 is 15 amino acids long.

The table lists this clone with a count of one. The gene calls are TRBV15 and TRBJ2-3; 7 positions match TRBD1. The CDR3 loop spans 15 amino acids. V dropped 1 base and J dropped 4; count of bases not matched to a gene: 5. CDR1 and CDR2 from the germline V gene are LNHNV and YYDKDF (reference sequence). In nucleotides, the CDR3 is TGTGCCACCAGCAGAGGACCGACAGGGCCAGATACGCAGTATTTT. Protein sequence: CATSRGPTGPDTQYF. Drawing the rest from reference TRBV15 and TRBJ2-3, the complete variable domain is DAMVIQNPRYQVTQFGKPVTLSCSQTLNHNVMYWYQQKSSQAPKLLFHYYDKDFNNEADTPDNFQSRRPNTSFCFLDIRSPGLGDTAMYLCATSRGPTGPDTQYFGPGTRLTVL.

CDR3 DNA sequence: TGTGCCAGCAGCGGGGCTCTGGCGGGAGGGACAGATACGCAGTATTTT. It specifies CASSGALAGGTDTQYF. V gene TRBV9 combines with J gene TRBJ2-3; 9 nucleotides agree with TRBD2. Germline CDR1 SGDLS, CDR2 YYNGEE. With V trimmed by 3 bases and J by 3 bases, 8 bases remained unmatched. The CDR3 has 16 amino acids.

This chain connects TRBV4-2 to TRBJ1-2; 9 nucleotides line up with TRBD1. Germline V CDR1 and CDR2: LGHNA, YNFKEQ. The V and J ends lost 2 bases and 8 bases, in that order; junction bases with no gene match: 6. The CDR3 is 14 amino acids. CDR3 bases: TGTGCCAGCAGCCAAACAGGGGGCTGGGAGGGCTACACCTTC. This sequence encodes CASSQTGGWEGYTF.

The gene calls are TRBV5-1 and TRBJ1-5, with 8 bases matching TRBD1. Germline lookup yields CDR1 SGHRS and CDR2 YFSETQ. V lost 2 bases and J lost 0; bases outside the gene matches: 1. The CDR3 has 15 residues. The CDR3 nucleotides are TGCGCCAGCAGCTTTACAGGGGGTAGCAATCAGCCCCAGCATTTT. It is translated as CASSFTGGSNQPQHF.

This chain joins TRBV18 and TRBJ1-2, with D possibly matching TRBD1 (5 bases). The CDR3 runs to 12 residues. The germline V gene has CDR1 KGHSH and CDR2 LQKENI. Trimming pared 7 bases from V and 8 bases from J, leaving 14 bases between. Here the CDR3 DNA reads TGTGCCAGCTACTCCGGGGGGACGGGCTACACCTTC. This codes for CASYSGGTGYTF.

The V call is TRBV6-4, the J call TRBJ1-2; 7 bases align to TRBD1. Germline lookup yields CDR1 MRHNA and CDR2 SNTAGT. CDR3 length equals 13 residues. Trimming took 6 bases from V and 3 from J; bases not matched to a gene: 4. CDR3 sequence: CASRRTGDYGYTF. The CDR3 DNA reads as TGTGCCAGCAGGCGGACAGGTGACTATGGCTACACCTTC.

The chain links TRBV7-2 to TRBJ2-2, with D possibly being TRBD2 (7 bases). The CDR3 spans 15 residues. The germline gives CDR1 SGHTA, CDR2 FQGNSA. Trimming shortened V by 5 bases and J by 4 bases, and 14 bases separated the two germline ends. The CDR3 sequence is CASSLGGGATGELFF. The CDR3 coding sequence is TGTGCCAGCAGCCTGGGGGGGGGCGCCACCGGGGAGCTGTTTTTT.

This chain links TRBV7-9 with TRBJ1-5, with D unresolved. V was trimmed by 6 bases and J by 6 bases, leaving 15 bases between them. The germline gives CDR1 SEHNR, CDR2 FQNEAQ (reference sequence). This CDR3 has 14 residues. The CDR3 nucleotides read TGTGCCAGCAGTTCGCAGGTTTTGGGTCAGCCCCAGCATTTT. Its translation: CASSSQVLGQPQHF.

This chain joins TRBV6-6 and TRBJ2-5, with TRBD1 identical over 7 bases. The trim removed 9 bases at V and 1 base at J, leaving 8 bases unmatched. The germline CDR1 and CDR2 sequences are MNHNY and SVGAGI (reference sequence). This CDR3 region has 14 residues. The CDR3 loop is CASRTGNFQETQYF. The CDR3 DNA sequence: TGTGCCAGTCGGACAGGCAATTTCCAAGAGACCCAGTACTTC.

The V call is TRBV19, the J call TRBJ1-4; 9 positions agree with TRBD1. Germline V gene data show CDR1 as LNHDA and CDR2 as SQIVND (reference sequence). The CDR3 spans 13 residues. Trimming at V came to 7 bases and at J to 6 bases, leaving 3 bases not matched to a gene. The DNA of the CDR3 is TGTGCCAGTATGGACAGGGGCGATGAAAAACTGTTTTTT. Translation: CASMDRGDEKLFF.

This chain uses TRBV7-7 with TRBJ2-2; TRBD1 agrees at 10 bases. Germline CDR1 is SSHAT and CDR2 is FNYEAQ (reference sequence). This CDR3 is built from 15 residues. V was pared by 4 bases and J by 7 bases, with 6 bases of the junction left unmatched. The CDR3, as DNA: TGTGCCAGCAGCTGGGGGACAGGGGAGAACGGGGAGCTGTTTTTT. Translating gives CASSWGTGENGELFF.

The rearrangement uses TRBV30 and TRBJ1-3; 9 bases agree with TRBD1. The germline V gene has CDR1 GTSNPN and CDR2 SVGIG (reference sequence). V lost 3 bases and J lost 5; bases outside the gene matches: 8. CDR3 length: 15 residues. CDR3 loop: CAWSLGTGFRNTIYF. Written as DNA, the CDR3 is TGTGCCTGGAGCCTGGGGACAGGGTTTAGAAACACCATATATTTT. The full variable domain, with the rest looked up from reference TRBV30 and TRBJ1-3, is SQTIHQWPATLVQPVGSPLSLECTVEGTSNPNLYWYRQAAGRGLQLLFYSVGIGQISSEVPQNLSASRPQDRQFILSSKKLLLSDSGFYLCAWSLGTGFRNTIYFGEGSWLTVV.

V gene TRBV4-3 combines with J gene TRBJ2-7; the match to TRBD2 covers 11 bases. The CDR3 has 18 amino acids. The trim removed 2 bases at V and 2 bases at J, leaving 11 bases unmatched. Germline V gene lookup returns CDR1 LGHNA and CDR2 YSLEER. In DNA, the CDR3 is TGCGCCAGCAGCCAACCTCACTCAATAGCGGGAGGGCCCTACGAGCAGTACTTC. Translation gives CASSQPHSIAGGPYEQYF.

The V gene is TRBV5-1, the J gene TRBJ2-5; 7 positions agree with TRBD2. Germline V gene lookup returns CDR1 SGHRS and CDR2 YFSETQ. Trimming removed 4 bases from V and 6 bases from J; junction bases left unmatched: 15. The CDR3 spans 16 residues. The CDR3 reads CASSPEPPSGEKTQYF. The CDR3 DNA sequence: TGCGCCAGCAGCCCCGAACCCCCGAGCGGGGAAAAGACCCAGTACTTC.

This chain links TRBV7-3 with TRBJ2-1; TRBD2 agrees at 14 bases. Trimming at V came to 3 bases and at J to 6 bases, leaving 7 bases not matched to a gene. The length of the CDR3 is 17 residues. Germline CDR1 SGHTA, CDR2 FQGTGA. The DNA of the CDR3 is TGTGCCAGCAGCTTGGGCCGACTAGCGGGAGGGCTCAATGAGCAGTTCTTC. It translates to CASSLGRLAGGLNEQFF.

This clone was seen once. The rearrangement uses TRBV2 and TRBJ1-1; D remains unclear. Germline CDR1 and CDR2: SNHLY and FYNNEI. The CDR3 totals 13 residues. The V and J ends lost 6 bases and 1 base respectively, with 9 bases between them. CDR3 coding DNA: TGTGCCAGCAGCTCCGACACGAACACTGAAGCTTTCTTT. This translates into CASSSDTNTEAFF.

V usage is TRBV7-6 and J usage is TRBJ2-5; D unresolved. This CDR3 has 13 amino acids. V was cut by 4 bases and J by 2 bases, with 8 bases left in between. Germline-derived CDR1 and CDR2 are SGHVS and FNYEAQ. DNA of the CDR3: TGTGCCAGCAGCTATACCGGTCAAGAGACCCAGTACTTC. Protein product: CASSYTGQETQYF.